This T cell receptor (beta chain) comes out of a study of radiation and T cells in renal cell carcinoma. Specified time point: blood 4 weeks post-SBRT, at nephrectomy. Described treatment: 15 Gy SBRT to primary tumor, nephrectomy 4 weeks later. Nephrectomy followed 15 Gy stereotactic body radiation by 4 weeks. Clear cell pathology was present in this patient's renal cell carcinoma. Here immunoSEQ multiplex PCR was the method, and the copy in TCRdb shows in-frame clones only, minus some. The data show under 200,000 clones, around 89% seen once. V was clipped by 3 bases and J by 8 bases, with 10 bases between them. From germline, CDR1 is MDHEN and CDR2 SYDVKM. The CDR3 has 12 residues. In regard to this clone: No antigen is known for it.

Study findings and constraints: In blood, top tumor clones expanded by 2 weeks, shrinking by 4.

The TCR originated in a woman between 45 and 60 years old with renal cell carcinoma. Source: blood, taken from a patient whose treatment included radiotherapy and nephrectomy. The rearrangement links TRBV28 to TRBJ1-2; no definite D call. The CDR3 DNA follows: TGTGCCAGCAGTTTTTGGTCCCAAGGCTACACCTTC. It is translated as CASSFWSQGYTF.